Each of the 29 T cell receptor beta chains below was sequenced from the same sample in a study of shared clonotypes between healthy human individuals. Profiling relied on immunoSEQ multiplex PCR, and the TCRdb table lists in-frame clones only, not all of them. Of 400,000 to 500,000 clones in the sample, around 80% were seen once. The sequenced material came from PBMCs. These TCRs come from a middle-aged woman in good health. Some clones in this sample may be carry-over from other donors' samples.

The chain has TRBV5-4 and TRBJ2-3, with unresolved D. V dropped 0 bases and J dropped 1 base, with 9 bases sitting between them. The CDR3 is 15 amino acids. CDR1 SGHNT and CDR2 YYREEE come from the germline V gene (reference sequence). The CDR3, as DNA: TGTGCCAGCAGCTTGGGAGGACCACGCACAGATACGCAGTATTTT. Translation: CASSLGGPRTDTQYF.

The V call is TRBV7-4, the J call TRBJ2-1; D possibly corresponds to TRBD2 (6 bases). V lost 1 base and J 7 bases, leaving 11 bases between the germline ends. The CDR3 spans 14 residues. Germline V gives CDR1 SGHVT, CDR2 SQSDAQ. The CDR3 protein is CASSLVSGGNEQFF. DNA for the CDR3: TGTGCCAGCAGCTTAGTCTCCGGGGGAAATGAGCAGTTCTTC.

This chain uses TRBV4-3 with TRBJ2-1; tentatively, D is TRBD2 (5 bases). This CDR3 is built from 15 residues. Trimming removed 0 bases at V and 4 bases at J, with 10 bases between. Germline V CDR1 and CDR2: LGHNA, YSLEER. In DNA form, the CDR3 reads TGCGCCAGCAGCCAAGATAGCGAGGCGTACAATGAGCAGTTCTTC. Amino acid sequence: CASSQDSEAYNEQFF.

CDR3 in amino acids: CATSRDFSSYNEQFF. CDR3 nucleotide sequence: TGTGCCACCAGCAGGGACTTTAGCTCCTACAATGAGCAGTTCTTC. V and J are TRBV15 and TRBJ2-1; the D gene is possibly TRBD2 (5 bases). From germline, CDR1 is LNHNV and CDR2 YYDKDF (reference sequence). This CDR3 spans 15 amino acids. The V end lost 3 bases, the J end lost 0 bases, and 9 bases lay between the germline ends.

Comments on this clone: A read error may produce the germline difference seen at one junction end. This chain links TRBV7-2 with TRBJ2-2, with TRBD2 identical over 8 bases. The CDR3 is 15 residues long. Germline lookup yields CDR1 SGHTA and CDR2 FQGNSA. This CDR3 is CASSLAGTNTGELFF. The CDR3 DNA follows: TGTGCCAGCAGCCTAGCGGGTACGAACACCGGGGAGCTGTTTTTT.

The chain carries TRBV18 and TRBJ2-7, with a weak D call TRBD1 (6 bases). The germline V gene encodes CDR1 KGHSH and CDR2 LQKENI. Between the trimmed V and J ends, which lost 0 bases and 9 bases, there was a span of 15 bases. The CDR3 runs 14 residues. The DNA for the CDR3 is TGTGCCAGCTCACCACCACAGGGCTCCCGTCGGCAGTACTTC. This encodes CASSPPQGSRRQYF.

The chain recombines TRBV30 with TRBJ2-7, with 14 bases aligning to TRBD2. Unmatched junction bases numbered 17, after V lost 0 bases and J lost 1 base. This CDR3 is 21 amino acids long. CDR1 is GTSNPN, CDR2 SVGIG, per germline (reference sequence). CDR3 sequence: CAWSVRIWGLAGDLLSYEQYF. The CDR3 nucleotides read TGTGCCTGGAGTGTACGAATTTGGGGACTAGCGGGAGACCTATTATCCTACGAGCAGTACTTC.

This clone was picked up one time. This chain connects TRBV2 to TRBJ2-5, with 7 bases matching TRBD1. This CDR3 is built from 12 residues. Per germline, CDR1 SNHLY and CDR2 FYNNEI. Trimming removed 10 bases from V and 1 base from J; junction bases left unmatched: 3. CDR3 nucleotide sequence: TGTGCCACTAACAGGGGCCAAGAGACCCAGTACTTC. Its translation is CATNRGQETQYF.

This rearrangement joins TRBV13 to TRBJ1-1, with 8 bases aligning to TRBD1. J was trimmed by 8 bases and V by 3 bases; bases with no gene match: 5. This CDR3 comprises 13 residues. Germline V CDR1 and CDR2: PRHDT, FYEKMQ (reference sequence). The CDR3 DNA reads as TGTGCCAGCAGCTTCGGACAGGGTGGGGAAGCTTTCTTT. It codes for CASSFGQGGEAFF. Combining the CDR3 with reference TRBV13 and TRBJ1-1 gives the whole variable domain AAGVIQSPRHLIKEKRETATLKCYPIPRHDTVYWYQQGPGQDPQFLISFYEKMQSDKGSIPDRFSAQQFSDYHSELNMSSLELGDSALYFCASSFGQGGEAFFGQGTRLTVV.

A word on this clone: One end of the junction fails to match germline, which may point to a read error. The gene calls are TRBV30 and TRBJ2-6, with D possibly called TRBD1 or TRBD2 (5 bases each). The CDR3 runs 14 residues. Germline loops: CDR1 GTSNPN, CDR2 SVGIG (reference sequence). This chain's CDR3 is CAWSVPLGGNVLTF. The CDR3 DNA reads TGTGCCTGGAGTGTACCCCTTGGGGGCAACGTCCTGACTTTC.

The chain has TRBV5-1 and TRBJ2-7, with 11 bases lining up with TRBD2. The CDR3 runs to 18 residues. Germline V lookup: CDR1 SGHRS, CDR2 YFSETQ. J lost 7 bases, V lost 0 bases, and 15 bases had no gene match. The CDR3 protein is CASSLVGLAGGYQGEQYF. In nucleotides, the CDR3 is TGCGCCAGCAGCTTGGTGGGCCTAGCGGGAGGCTATCAGGGGGAGCAGTACTTC.

This sequence joins TRBV30 and TRBJ2-2, with D perhaps TRBD2 (6 bases). V dropped 1 base and J dropped 2 bases, with 8 bases sitting between them. This CDR3 spans 14 amino acids. Germline V lookup: CDR1 GTSNPN, CDR2 SVGIG (reference sequence). DNA of the CDR3: TGTGCCTGGAGTGGACTAGTCAACACCGGGGAGCTGTTTTTT. This codes for CAWSGLVNTGELFF.

The chain is built from TRBV11-1 and TRBJ2-1, with 8 bases that match TRBD1. V lost 5 bases, J lost 0 bases, and 6 bases stayed unmatched. CDR3 length: 16 residues. CDR1 and CDR2 from the germline V gene are SGHAT and FQDESV (reference sequence). CDR3 bases: TGTGCCAGCAGCCCGAAGGGACAGGTCTCCTACAATGAGCAGTTCTTC. Protein product: CASSPKGQVSYNEQFF.

The DNA for the CDR3 is TGTGCCAGCAGTTTATTCCCAGGCCGAGGGGGCAATCAGCCCCAGCATTTT. Protein: CASSLFPGRGGNQPQHF. The chain carries TRBV27 and TRBJ1-5; perhaps TRBD1 as D (5 bases). The CDR3 sequence is 17 residues long. The germline V gene has CDR1 MNHEY and CDR2 SMNVEV (reference sequence). V lost 1 base, J lost 2 bases, and 15 bases lay in between.

The CDR3 bases are TGTGCCAGCAGTTACTACGGGGGGAATGAGCAGTTCTTC. Translation gives CASSYYGGNEQFF. The chain is built from TRBV6-5 and TRBJ2-1; 7 bases are a match to TRBD2. The V and J ends lost 1 base and 7 bases, in that order; junction bases with no gene match: 1. Germline values: CDR1 MNHEY, CDR2 SVGAGI. The CDR3 contains 13 residues.

This clone was found a few times. The rearrangement links TRBV27 to TRBJ1-4; D remains unclear. Germline assignment: CDR1 MNHEY and CDR2 SMNVEV (reference sequence). CDR3 length: 14 residues. V was shortened by 5 bases and J by 6 bases, with 13 bases between the two germline ends. CDR3 sequence (DNA): TGTGCCAGCAGTGCTAAAGGGTCGCATGAAAAACTGTTTTTT. Amino acids: CASSAKGSHEKLFF.

This clone was picked up one time. The rearrangement uses TRBV28 and TRBJ2-2; D gene uncertain. Trimming removed 3 bases at V and 4 bases at J, with 3 bases between. The CDR3 has 12 residues. CDR1 is MDHEN, CDR2 SYDVKM, per germline. The CDR3 reads CASSFFTGELFF. In DNA, the CDR3 is TGTGCCAGCAGTTTTTTCACCGGGGAGCTGTTTTTT.

V usage is TRBV30 and J usage is TRBJ2-7; 9 bases align to TRBD2. Germline CDR1 is GTSNPN and CDR2 is SVGIG (reference sequence). The trim removed 0 bases at V and 3 bases at J, leaving 3 bases unmatched. CDR3 length: 14 amino acids. CDR3 region: CAWSVFSGSYEQYF. CDR3 in DNA: TGTGCCTGGAGTGTTTTTAGCGGGAGCTACGAGCAGTACTTC.

The V and J genes are TRBV2 and TRBJ2-6; D gene ambiguous. Germline V gene sequence: CDR1 SNHLY, CDR2 FYNNEI. The CDR3 is 15 amino acids. Trimming left V 1 base short and J 1 base short, with 5 bases between. CDR3 sequence: CASSEVGSGANVLTF. In DNA, the CDR3 is TGTGCCAGCAGTGAAGTGGGTTCTGGGGCCAACGTCCTGACTTTC.

In its sample, this clone was seen once. V and J are TRBV11-2 and TRBJ2-7; no firm D call. This CDR3 comprises 14 residues. V shed 8 bases and J shed 3 bases, with 17 bases lying between them. CDR1 is SGHAT and CDR2 is FQNNGV in the germline V gene. CDR3 loop: CASGPLVSVYEQYF. In DNA, the CDR3 is TGTGCCAGCGGACCTTTAGTGTCGGTCTACGAGCAGTACTTC.

The chain uses TRBV7-6 and TRBJ2-7; D possibly uses TRBD1 or TRBD2 (5 bases each). This CDR3 spans 14 amino acids. Between the trimmed V and J ends, which lost 3 bases and 2 bases, there was a span of 11 bases. The germline CDR1 and CDR2 sequences are SGHVS and FNYEAQ. The CDR3 loop reads CASSLGTYTYEQYF. The CDR3 DNA sequence: TGTGCCAGCAGCTTGGGGACCTACACCTACGAGCAGTACTTC.

A note on this clone: At the DNA level, this CDR3 is encoded by other sequences in the same sample as well. The V and J genes are TRBV19 and TRBJ1-4; D is uncertain. Germline values: CDR1 LNHDA, CDR2 SQIVND (reference sequence). The V end lost 6 bases, the J end lost 0 bases, and 8 bases lay between the germline ends. The CDR3 totals 14 residues. The CDR3, as DNA: TGTGCCAGTAGAGGTGACGCAACTAATGAAAAACTGTTTTTT. Translating gives CASRGDATNEKLFF.

Here the CDR3 reads CASSGQGISTDTQYF. CDR3 DNA: TGTGCCAGCAGTGGACAGGGTATAAGCACAGATACGCAGTATTTT. The J gene is TRBJ2-3, the V gene TRBV2, with 7 bases identical to TRBD1. The CDR3 is made up of 15 amino acids. Losses at the gene ends were 4 bases for V and 0 bases for J; bases not matched to a gene: 4. The V gene's germline CDR1 is SNHLY and CDR2 FYNNEI.

The V gene is TRBV5-4, the J gene TRBJ2-1; D is possibly TRBD2 (6 bases). From germline, CDR1 is SGHNT and CDR2 YYREEE (reference sequence). CDR3 length equals 16 residues. The V end was cut by 6 bases, the J end by 2 bases, with 18 bases between. CDR3 bases: TGTGCCAGCACCCCGGGCCGGGGGTGGGCCTACAATGAGCAGTTCTTC. Translated: CASTPGRGWAYNEQFF.

This chain links TRBV14 with TRBJ1-3, with TRBD1 matching over 7 bases. Germline V gives CDR1 SGHDN, CDR2 FVKESK. Losses at the gene ends were 3 bases for V and 2 bases for J; bases not matched to a gene: 1. The CDR3 spans 14 residues. Here the CDR3 reads CASSQGTAGNTIYF. The CDR3 nucleotides read TGTGCCAGCAGCCAGGGGACAGCTGGAAACACCATATATTTT.

The rearrangement links TRBV29-1 to TRBJ2-3; TRBD1 is a possible D gene (6 bases). CDR1 is SQVTM, CDR2 ANQGSEA, per germline. Trimming stripped 7 bases from V and 5 bases from J, with 13 bases between. CDR3 size: 12 residues. CDR3 loop: CSARTDGDTQYF. The CDR3 coding sequence is TGCAGCGCCCGGACAGACGGAGATACGCAGTATTTT.

V is TRBV19 and J is TRBJ2-3, with 13 bases identical to TRBD2. This CDR3 comprises 17 residues. V gave up 3 bases and J gave up 4 bases; unmatched junction bases: 7. Per the germline V gene, CDR1 is LNHDA and CDR2 is SQIVND (reference sequence). CDR3 region: CASSMRTSGSLADTQYF. CDR3 DNA sequence: TGTGCCAGTAGTATGCGGACTAGCGGGAGCTTGGCAGATACGCAGTATTTT.

This chain uses TRBV30 with TRBJ2-7; D is unresolved. Germline-derived CDR1 and CDR2 are GTSNPN and SVGIG (reference sequence). Trimming took off 1 base at V and 5 bases at J, with 6 bases between the two ends. The CDR3 sequence is 11 residues long. This CDR3 reads CAWSARDEQYF. The DNA of the CDR3 is TGTGCCTGGAGTGCCCGGGACGAGCAGTACTTC.

This clone was recorded many times. The rearrangement joins TRBV25-1 to TRBJ2-3, with D perhaps being TRBD1 or TRBD2 (6 bases each). CDR3 length: 15 residues. Germline V gives CDR1 MGHDK, CDR2 SYGVNS. Trimming removed 2 bases at V and 4 bases at J, with 13 bases between. In DNA form, the CDR3 reads TGTGCCAGCAGTGAACGGGATAGGGGGGCAGATACGCAGTATTTT. Residues: CASSERDRGADTQYF.